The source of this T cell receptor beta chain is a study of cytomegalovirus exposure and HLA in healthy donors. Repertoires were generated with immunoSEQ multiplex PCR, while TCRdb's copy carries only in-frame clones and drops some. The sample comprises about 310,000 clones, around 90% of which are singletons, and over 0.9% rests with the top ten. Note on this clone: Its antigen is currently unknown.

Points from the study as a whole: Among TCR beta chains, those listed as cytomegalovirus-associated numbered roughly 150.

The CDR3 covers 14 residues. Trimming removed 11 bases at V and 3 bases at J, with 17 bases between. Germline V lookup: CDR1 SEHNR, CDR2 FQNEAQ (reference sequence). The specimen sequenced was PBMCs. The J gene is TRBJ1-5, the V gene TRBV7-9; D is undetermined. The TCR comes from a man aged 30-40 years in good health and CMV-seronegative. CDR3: CAPSGLSYNQPQHF. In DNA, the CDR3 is TGTGCCCCCAGCGGCCTCAGTTACAATCAGCCCCAGCATTTT.